The 29 T cell receptor beta chains listed next were all sequenced from one sample in a study of T cells after posttransplantation cyclophosphamide. Some clones are missing from TCRdb's copy, which holds only in-frame ones; the method was immunoSEQ multiplex PCR. Here the sample spans roughly 23,000 clones, approximately 87% being singletons. Busulfan-fludarabine conditioning, marrow transplant, and cyclophosphamide on days +3 and +4 were administered. The specimen comprised PBMCs, sampled after allogeneic stem cell transplant with posttransplant cyclophosphamide. The receptors were sampled from a female patient younger than 45 who received an allogeneic stem cell transplant from an unrelated donor, was CMV-positive, and had no GVHD. Among the T cells, some may be from the graft donor.

The CDR3 DNA sequence: TGTGCCAGCAGCTCGGACAGGTTCAATCAGCCCCAGCATTTT. Its protein is CASSSDRFNQPQHF. The J gene is TRBJ1-5, the V gene TRBV7-2; 7 nucleotides line up with TRBD1. The CDR3 sequence is 14 residues long. V was pared by 4 bases and J by 3 bases, with 3 bases of the junction left unmatched. The germline CDR1 and CDR2 sequences are SGHTA and FQGNSA.

The J gene is TRBJ2-1, the V gene TRBV9; 8 positions match TRBD2. After removal of 4 bases from V and 7 bases from J, the junction contained 10 bases not matched to a gene. CDR3 length: 15 amino acids. Germline CDR1 is SGDLS and CDR2 is YYNGEE. CDR3 in amino acids: CASSFLPGGENEQFF. The CDR3 coding sequence is TGTGCCAGCAGCTTCCTCCCGGGGGGGGAAAATGAGCAGTTCTTC.

The chain combines TRBV2 with TRBJ2-2; 10 bases align to TRBD2. The length of the CDR3 is 16 residues. Looked up from germline, CDR1 is SNHLY and CDR2 is FYNNEI. V was pared by 4 bases and J by 6 bases, with 8 bases of the junction left unmatched. The CDR3 sequence: CASSGEAGGLAGELFF. In DNA form, the CDR3 reads TGTGCCAGCAGTGGGGAAGCGGGGGGGCTTGCCGGGGAGCTGTTTTTT.

The chain has TRBV11-2 and TRBJ1-2; D is unresolved. Germline CDR1 reads SGHAT; CDR2 reads FQNNGV. This CDR3 contains 15 residues. Trimming removed 2 bases from V and 1 base from J, with 11 bases in between. CDR3 protein: CASSLSGPFNYGYTF. The CDR3 DNA sequence: TGTGCCAGCAGCTTATCCGGTCCTTTTAACTATGGCTACACCTTC.

The chain combines TRBV27 with TRBJ2-4; 14 bases map to TRBD2. The germline CDR1 and CDR2 sequences are MNHEY and SMNVEV (reference sequence). V lost 3 bases to trimming and J lost 9 bases; unmatched junction nucleotides: 7. CDR3 length equals 16 residues. The CDR3 region has the DNA TGTGCCAGCAGTTTCCGACTAGCGGGGGGGCAGGGCATTCAGTACTTC. Translation: CASSFRLAGGQGIQYF.

The V gene is TRBV4-1, the J gene TRBJ1-6, with D perhaps matching TRBD1 (5 bases). Trimming removed 1 base from V and 10 bases from J, with 17 bases in between. The CDR3 spans 16 residues. Germline V lookup: CDR1 MGHRA, CDR2 YSYEKL. The CDR3, as DNA: TGCGCCAGCAGCCAAGGATGGTTGAGGGGAGGATCACCCCTCCACTTT. Translating gives CASSQGWLRGGSPLHF.

V gene TRBV10-2 combines with J gene TRBJ2-7; perhaps TRBD2 as D (5 bases). The germline V gene encodes CDR1 WSHSY and CDR2 SAAADI. This CDR3 is 14 amino acids long. The germline V and J ends were trimmed by 0 bases and 2 bases, with 8 bases remaining between them. As DNA, the CDR3 is TGCGCCAGCAGTGAGTCCGGGGATACCTACGAGCAGTACTTC. It yields the protein CASSESGDTYEQYF.

This clone has more than one count but fewer than ten. V is TRBV7-2 and J is TRBJ2-1; D gene ambiguous. V lost 1 base, J lost 3 bases, and 7 bases lay in between. Per germline, CDR1 SGHTA and CDR2 FQGNSA. This CDR3 is built from 14 residues. The CDR3 nucleotides read TGTGCCAGCAGCTTAGAAGCAGGCTACAATGAGCAGTTCTTC. Encoded protein: CASSLEAGYNEQFF. Full variable domain (outside the CDR3, taken from reference TRBV7-2 and TRBJ2-1): GAGVSQSPSNKVTEKGKDVELRCDPISGHTALYWYRQSLGQGLEFLIYFQGNSAPDKSGLPSDRFSAERTGGSVSTLTIQRTQQEDSAVYLCASSLEAGYNEQFFGPGTRLTVL.

This clone was seen a handful of times. The CDR3 here is CASSPGLMNTEAFF. CDR3 DNA sequence: TGTGCCAGTAGCCCGGGACTGATGAACACTGAAGCTTTCTTT. The genes are TRBV19 and TRBJ1-1, with D possibly matching TRBD1 (5 bases). The CDR3 spans 14 residues. Germline-derived CDR1 and CDR2 are LNHDA and SQIVND (reference sequence). V was pared by 6 bases and J by 0 bases, with 11 bases between.

The chain recombines TRBV6-5 with TRBJ2-7; D possibly corresponds to TRBD1 (5 bases). In germline, CDR1 is MNHEY, CDR2 SVGAGI. V was clipped by 7 bases and J by 0 bases, with 13 bases between them. The CDR3 is 14 amino acids. The CDR3 sequence is CASTAGHNSYEQYF. The DNA for the CDR3 is TGTGCCAGCACCGCTGGACACAACTCCTACGAGCAGTACTTC.

The chain combines TRBV9 with TRBJ1-4; D is unresolved. CDR1 and CDR2 (germline): SGDLS, YYNGEE. There are 14 residues in the CDR3. V was shortened by 0 bases and J by 4 bases, with 7 bases between the two germline ends. CDR3 amino acids: CASSVDQINEKLFF. The CDR3 bases are TGTGCCAGCAGCGTAGACCAGATTAATGAAAAACTGTTTTTT.

J is TRBJ1-5 and V is TRBV2, with 9 bases identical to TRBD1. There are 14 residues in the CDR3. J gave up 7 bases and V 6 bases, and 7 bases lay outside the gene matches. The germline V gene encodes CDR1 SNHLY and CDR2 FYNNEI. The CDR3 DNA reads as TGTGCCAGCAGGGGAGGACAGGGGTGGCAGCCCCAGCATTTT. Translating it yields CASRGGQGWQPQHF.

The chain carries TRBV28 and TRBJ2-7; the D is unclear. Germline V gene data show CDR1 as MDHEN and CDR2 as SYDVKM. This CDR3 has 13 amino acids. Trimming cost V 3 bases and J 7 bases, with 13 bases left between them. The CDR3 reads CASSFWVPREQYF. DNA of the CDR3: TGTGCCAGCAGTTTTTGGGTGCCTAGGGAGCAGTACTTC. Full variable domain (remainder filled in from reference TRBV28 and TRBJ2-7): DVKVTQSSRYLVKRTGEKVFLECVQDMDHENMFWYRQDPGLGLRLIYFSYDVKMKEKGDIPEGYSVSREKKERFSLILESASTNQTSMYLCASSFWVPREQYFGPGTRLTVT.

The chain has TRBV7-2 and TRBJ2-1, with D perhaps TRBD2 (5 bases). The CDR3 contains 13 residues. Trimming pared 6 bases from V and 5 bases from J, leaving 11 bases between. Germline CDR1 is SGHTA and CDR2 is FQGNSA. The CDR3 sequence: CASRFDGDNEQFF. CDR3 bases: TGTGCCAGCAGGTTCGACGGGGACAATGAGCAGTTCTTC.

The chain couples TRBV5-1 to TRBJ2-3; maybe TRBD2 (5 bases). Per germline, CDR1 SGHRS and CDR2 YFSETQ. CDR3 length equals 16 residues. V was clipped by 0 bases and J by 3 bases, with 14 bases between them. CDR3 in DNA: TGCGCCAGCAGCTTGGCCGGAGGCCCGGGGACAGATACGCAGTATTTT. As protein: CASSLAGGPGTDTQYF.

V usage is TRBV5-4 and J usage is TRBJ2-1; 10 nucleotides match TRBD2. The CDR3 sequence is 14 residues long. CDR1 and CDR2 from the germline V gene are SGHNT and YYREEE (reference sequence). V dropped 2 bases and J dropped 8; count of bases not matched to a gene: 4. The CDR3, as DNA: TGTGCCAGCAGCTTAGCGGGGGGGCGACATGAGCAGTTCTTC. Translation: CASSLAGGRHEQFF.

The V call is TRBV4-1, the J call TRBJ1-1; TRBD1 matches at 7 bases. The CDR3 is made up of 16 amino acids. Germline V lookup: CDR1 MGHRA, CDR2 YSYEKL. Trimming at V came to 3 bases and at J to 3 bases, leaving 10 bases not matched to a gene. The CDR3 nucleotides are TGCGCCAGCAGCCACAGACAGGGTAGTAGGGACACTGAAGCTTTCTTT. Protein sequence: CASSHRQGSRDTEAFF.

This rearrangement joins TRBV6-5 to TRBJ2-1, with 7 bases lining up with TRBD2. Germline V gene lookup returns CDR1 MNHEY and CDR2 SVGAGI. CDR3 length: 15 residues. V trimming: 6 bases; J trimming: 0 bases; junction bases outside the gene matches: 5. The CDR3 sequence is CASSRAGNSYNEQFF. As DNA, the CDR3 is TGTGCCAGCAGCCGAGCGGGGAACTCCTACAATGAGCAGTTCTTC.

The rearrangement uses TRBV7-8 and TRBJ1-5; 7 nucleotides line up with TRBD1. Germline V gene sequence: CDR1 SGHVS, CDR2 FQNEAQ. The CDR3 covers 14 residues. Germline trimming cut 5 bases from V and 9 bases from J; bases unmatched to any gene: 10. The CDR3 is CASSREDRRRPQHF. DNA of the CDR3: TGTGCCAGCAGCCGAGAGGACAGGAGGAGGCCCCAGCATTTT. Full variable domain (remainder filled in from reference TRBV7-8 and TRBJ1-5): GAGVSQSPRYKVAKRGQDVALRCDPISGHVSLFWYQQALGQGPEFLTYFQNEAQLDKSGLPSDRFFAERPEGSVSTLKIQRTQQEDSAVYLCASSREDRRRPQHFGDGTRLSIL.

This clone came up a few times. This chain links TRBV5-5 with TRBJ2-7, with 7 bases fitting TRBD1. Per germline, CDR1 SGHKS and CDR2 YYEKEE (reference sequence). J lost 3 bases, V lost 4 bases, and 10 bases had no gene match. This CDR3 is built from 15 residues. CDR3 protein: CASSRTTGVYYEQYF. The CDR3 region has the DNA TGTGCCAGCAGCCGAACCACAGGGGTTTACTACGAGCAGTACTTC.

This rearrangement joins TRBV4-2 to TRBJ2-7; 13 nucleotides agree with TRBD2. This CDR3 region has 16 residues. CDR1 is LGHNA and CDR2 is YNFKEQ in the germline V gene. V shed 2 bases, J shed 3 bases, and the junction held 4 bases outside the gene matches. DNA for the CDR3: TGTGCCAGCAGCCAAACTACTAGCGGGGGGGGCTACGAGCAGTACTTC. This translates into CASSQTTSGGGYEQYF.

This chain connects TRBV7-9 to TRBJ1-3; D gene ambiguous. In germline, CDR1 is SEHNR, CDR2 FQNEAQ (reference sequence). Trimming cost V 8 bases and J 0 bases, with 14 bases left between them. The CDR3 length is 15 residues. Here the CDR3 reads CASGLDSYSGNTIYF. In DNA, the CDR3 is TGTGCCAGCGGTTTAGATTCTTACTCTGGAAACACCATATATTTT.

The CDR3 reads CASSKDGGLGETQYF. CDR3 sequence (DNA): TGTGCCAGCAGCAAAGACGGGGGGCTCGGAGAGACCCAGTACTTC. J is TRBJ2-5 and V is TRBV9, with a tentative D call TRBD2 (7 bases). Germline loops: CDR1 SGDLS, CDR2 YYNGEE. This CDR3 is 15 amino acids long. Trimming cost V 4 bases and J 4 bases, with 17 bases left between them. The variable domain in full, with the rest retrieved from reference TRBV9 and TRBJ2-5, is DSGVTQTPKHLITATGQRVTLRCSPRSGDLSVYWYQQSLDQGLQFLIQYYNGEERAKGNILERFSAQQFPDLHSELNLSSLELGDSALYFCASSKDGGLGETQYFGPGTRLLVL.

V and J are TRBV4-2 and TRBJ2-1; TRBD2 agrees at 12 bases. Germline V gene lookup returns CDR1 LGHNA and CDR2 YNFKEQ. The CDR3 has 20 residues. V shed 3 bases and J 0 bases; nucleotides not matched to a gene: 12. CDR3 nucleotides: TGTGCCAGCAGCCACCCCACTAGCGGGGGGCATAAAAGCTCCTACAATGAGCAGTTCTTC. This gives the protein CASSHPTSGGHKSSYNEQFF.

The CDR3 here is CASSSESSGGTDTQYF. The CDR3 DNA is TGTGCCAGCAGCTCAGAATCTAGCGGGGGTACAGATACGCAGTATTTT. V gene TRBV7-9 combines with J gene TRBJ2-3; 10 bases agree with TRBD2. The CDR3 covers 16 residues. V lost 4 bases, J lost 3 bases, and 7 bases stayed unmatched. Germline V gene lookup returns CDR1 SEHNR and CDR2 FQNEAQ (reference sequence).

This clone was seen more than once but under ten times. The chain combines TRBV7-2 with TRBJ1-4; 7 nucleotides line up with TRBD1. From germline, CDR1 is SGHTA and CDR2 FQGNSA. The CDR3 spans 16 residues. The V segment lost 4 bases and the J segment 8 bases; nucleotides outside the gene matches: 13. CDR3 region: CASSSPGTDRVEKLFF. Written as DNA, the CDR3 is TGTGCCAGCAGCTCCCCGGGGACAGATAGAGTGGAAAAACTGTTTTTT.

Only one count was recorded for this clone. V and J are TRBV18 and TRBJ2-7; 10 positions match TRBD1. The CDR3 length is 15 residues. The germline V gene has CDR1 KGHSH and CDR2 LQKENI. The junction had 6 bases not matched to a gene; V was cut back by 3 bases and J by 4 bases. The CDR3 DNA follows: TGTGCCAGCTCACCTCAACCGGGACAGGGGTACGAGCAGTACTTC. Its protein product is CASSPQPGQGYEQYF.

This clone was seen just once. The V gene is TRBV7-9, the J gene TRBJ1-1, with D possibly TRBD1 on 6 matching bases. Germline V gene lookup returns CDR1 SEHNR and CDR2 FQNEAQ (reference sequence). V shed 1 base and J shed 2 bases, with 11 bases lying between them. There are 15 residues in the CDR3. This CDR3 reads CASSLGGGGNTEAFF. CDR3 DNA: TGTGCCAGCAGCTTAGGGGGCGGGGGCAACACTGAAGCTTTCTTT.

The CDR3 DNA sequence: TGTGCCACCAGCTTGCGCGGACAGGGATTAGGCGAGCAGTACTTC. It specifies CATSLRGQGLGEQYF. The chain carries TRBV15 and TRBJ2-7; 8 nucleotides line up with TRBD1. Trimming removed 5 bases from V and 6 bases from J; junction bases left unmatched: 12. CDR1 is LNHNV and CDR2 is YYDKDF in the germline V gene (reference sequence). This CDR3 contains 15 residues.